The 5 T cell receptor beta chains in this list originate from one sample, sequenced in a study of T cell repertoires in cytomegalovirus infection. Each CDR3 protein gets one entry after TCRdb re-called the reads with MiXCR. The sample has 500,000 or so distinct CDR3 sequences, 15% to 20% seen once. The sequencing sample was made of CD8+ T cells from PBMCs. Receptors were obtained from a human donor in good health (CMV status not recorded). Some clones in this sample may be carry-over from other donors' samples.

This clonotype was detected ten times or more. The rearrangement uses TRBV6-1 and TRBJ1-5; D unclear. CDR3 length: 16 residues. V was clipped by 2 bases and J by 3 bases, with 14 bases between them. The germline V gene encodes CDR1 MNHNS and CDR2 SASEGT. The CDR3 sequence: CASSEQYYIDNQPQHF. DNA for the CDR3: TGTGCCAGCAGTGAACAGTACTACATAGACAATCAGCCCCAGCATTTT.

Of note for this clonotype: This may come from a read error, since a much larger clone is one base off. The J gene is TRBJ1-6, the V gene TRBV28, with D uncertain. The CDR3 has 14 amino acids. Germline lookup yields CDR1 MDHEN and CDR2 SYDVKM. The CDR3 coding sequence is TGTGCCAGCACTGAGATACGGTATAATTCACCCCTCCAATTT. It codes for CASTEIRYNSPLQF.

In this sample, this clonotype turned up many times. The chain has TRBV7-9 and TRBJ1-2, with TRBD1 matching over 9 bases. The V gene end was trimmed by 5 bases and the J gene end by 7 bases; junction bases not matched to a gene: 5. Germline lookup yields CDR1 SEHNR and CDR2 FQNEAQ (reference sequence). CDR3 length equals 13 residues. DNA of the CDR3: TGTGCCAGCAGCCCCGACAGGGGGACTGGCTACACCTTC. As protein: CASSPDRGTGYTF.

This clonotype was detected ten times or more. This sequence joins TRBV7-9 and TRBJ2-1; D is unclear. V dropped 10 bases and J dropped 8 bases, with 12 bases sitting between them. The germline V gene encodes CDR1 SEHNR and CDR2 FQNEAQ (reference sequence). The CDR3 covers 11 residues. CDR3 sequence reads: CAILNGHEQFF. DNA of the CDR3: TGTGCCATTCTAAACGGGCATGAGCAGTTCTTC.

At least ten counts were recorded for this clonotype. The rearrangement joins TRBV5-4 to TRBJ2-5; TRBD1 matches at 8 bases. The trim removed 4 bases at V and 5 bases at J, leaving 16 bases unmatched. The CDR3 sequence is 17 residues long. Germline assignment: CDR1 SGHNT and CDR2 YYREEE (reference sequence). CDR3 DNA sequence: TGTGCCAGCAGCGCTCCCGGACAGGGTCTTAGGGGGGAGACCCAGTACTTC. Encoded protein: CASSAPGQGLRGETQYF.